These 30 T cell receptor beta chains were all obtained from the same sample, sequenced in a study of cytomegalovirus exposure and HLA in healthy donors. The PCR had 60 Vbeta and 13 Jbeta primers. The data were produced by immunoSEQ multiplex PCR, yet TCRdb's version contains in-frame clones alone and is incomplete. The sample has fewer than 150,000 clones; roughly 79% are singletons. Sequencing input: PBMCs. The receptors shown here come from a man aged 30-40 years in good health and CMV-seronegative.

This clone was seen a few times. The rearrangement joins TRBV6-5 to TRBJ1-2, with D perhaps TRBD1 (5 bases). Trimming took 0 bases from V and 4 from J, leaving 15 bases between them. CDR3 length: 16 residues. The germline gives CDR1 MNHEY, CDR2 SVGAGI. The CDR3 sequence: CASSYSGQETRYGYTF. CDR3 nucleotide sequence: TGTGCCAGCAGTTACTCGGGGCAGGAGACACGCTATGGCTACACCTTC.

This clone was counted a few times. This chain links TRBV30 with TRBJ2-6; D call uncertain. Per the germline V gene, CDR1 is GTSNPN and CDR2 is SVGIG (reference sequence). The V gene lost 2 bases and the J gene lost 2 bases, with 10 bases spanning the gap. This CDR3 comprises 15 residues. In DNA form, the CDR3 reads TGTGCCTGGAGTCCCGCCGAGGCTGGGGCCAACGTCCTGACTTTC. Residues: CAWSPAEAGANVLTF.

This clone was picked up one time. The chain has TRBV6-5 and TRBJ2-5; D is unclear. The CDR3 spans 13 residues. Germline lookup yields CDR1 MNHEY and CDR2 SVGAGI. The V gene lost 5 bases and the J gene lost 5 bases, with 12 bases spanning the gap. The CDR3, as DNA: TGTGCCAGCAGTACCCCTCCGAGGGAGACCCAGTACTTC. It specifies CASSTPPRETQYF.

The chain recombines TRBV4-3 with TRBJ2-7, with 9 bases lining up with TRBD2. This CDR3 is built from 16 residues. Per the germline V gene, CDR1 is LGHNA and CDR2 is YSLEER. Trimming at V came to 2 bases and at J to 5 bases, leaving 10 bases not matched to a gene. The CDR3 is CASSQKISGSAHEQYF. CDR3 DNA: TGCGCCAGCAGCCAAAAAATTAGCGGGAGTGCCCACGAGCAGTACTTC.

The chain has TRBV6-6 and TRBJ2-7, with 8 positions matching TRBD2. The CDR3 totals 15 residues. The V and J ends lost 2 bases and 3 bases, in that order; junction bases with no gene match: 6. Germline CDR1 MNHNY, CDR2 SVGAGI (reference sequence). The CDR3: CASSYRLAPIYEQYF. The CDR3 DNA sequence: TGTGCCAGCAGTTACCGACTAGCGCCCATCTACGAGCAGTACTTC.

The chain employs TRBV6-5 and TRBJ2-5, with D unclear. There are 12 residues in the CDR3. V was pared by 5 bases and J by 4 bases, with 8 bases between. Germline values: CDR1 MNHEY, CDR2 SVGAGI. Here the CDR3 reads CASSAPGETQYF. The CDR3 nucleotides are TGTGCCAGCAGTGCCCCCGGAGAGACCCAGTACTTC.

The genes are TRBV2 and TRBJ1-4, with unresolved D. CDR1 is SNHLY and CDR2 is FYNNEI in the germline V gene. V gave up 4 bases and J gave up 5 bases, with 14 bases separating them. The CDR3 consists of 15 residues. The CDR3 region is CASSVGGSDNEKLFF. In DNA, the CDR3 is TGTGCCAGCAGTGTAGGCGGGTCAGACAATGAAAAACTGTTTTTT.

The chain joins TRBV13 to TRBJ1-5; D ambiguous. CDR1 and CDR2 (germline): PRHDT, FYEKMQ (reference sequence). The V gene lost 0 bases and the J gene lost 6 bases, with 9 bases spanning the gap. The CDR3 totals 14 residues. Written as DNA, the CDR3 is TGTGCCAGCAGCTTAGGGGGAGTGGGTCAGCCCCAGCATTTT. Its translation: CASSLGGVGQPQHF.

The V and J genes are TRBV5-1 and TRBJ1-1; tentative D call: TRBD1 (6 bases). The V end lost 0 bases, the J end lost 0 bases, and 15 bases lay between the germline ends. CDR3 length: 17 amino acids. Germline V gene sequence: CDR1 SGHRS, CDR2 YFSETQ. CDR3: CASSLEWGPGMNTEAFF. CDR3 in DNA: TGCGCCAGCAGCTTGGAATGGGGGCCGGGGATGAACACTGAAGCTTTCTTT.

The chain combines TRBV18 with TRBJ1-1; the D is unclear. The V gene lost 3 bases and the J gene lost 0 bases, with 11 bases spanning the gap. CDR1 and CDR2 (germline): KGHSH, LQKENI. The CDR3 sequence is 15 residues long. Here the CDR3 reads CASSPMITVNTEAFF. In DNA form, the CDR3 reads TGTGCCAGCTCACCGATGATTACGGTGAACACTGAAGCTTTCTTT.

V gene TRBV29-1 combines with J gene TRBJ1-1; 11 bases map to TRBD1. Germline CDR1 SQVTM, CDR2 ANQGSEA. The CDR3 loop spans 13 amino acids. V shed 7 bases, J shed 6 bases, and the junction held 7 bases outside the gene matches. The CDR3 here is CSARTGGYAEAFF. CDR3 DNA: TGCAGCGCCCGGACAGGGGGCTACGCTGAAGCTTTCTTT.

V is TRBV30 and J is TRBJ2-7, with 7 positions matching TRBD2. Trimming removed 7 bases from V and 4 bases from J; junction bases left unmatched: 10. CDR3 length: 13 amino acids. Germline CDR1 reads GTSNPN; CDR2 reads SVGIG (reference sequence). CDR3 sequence (DNA): TGTGCCTCCTGGGATACGGGGGGATACGAGCAGTACTTC. Its translation is CASWDTGGYEQYF. Drawing the rest from reference TRBV30 and TRBJ2-7, the complete variable domain is SQTIHQWPATLVQPVGSPLSLECTVEGTSNPNLYWYRQAAGRGLQLLFYSVGIGQISSEVPQNLSASRPQDRQFILSSKKLLLSDSGFYLCASWDTGGYEQYFGPGTRLTVT.

CDR3 DNA sequence: TGTGCCAGCAGACCAGGTACCCCCCTCAATTCACCCCTCCACTTT. This encodes CASRPGTPLNSPLHF. This chain links TRBV7-9 with TRBJ1-6; no reliable D call. Per germline, CDR1 SEHNR and CDR2 FQNEAQ (reference sequence). The length of the CDR3 is 15 residues. V was shortened by 6 bases and J by 7 bases, with 16 bases between the two germline ends.

The CDR3 region has the DNA TGTGCCAGCAGTTATGGACTAGCGGCCTACAATGAGCAGTTCTTC. It specifies CASSYGLAAYNEQFF. V usage is TRBV6-5 and J usage is TRBJ2-1, with 10 bases matching TRBD2. Unmatched junction bases numbered 1, after V lost 3 bases and J lost 2 bases. Germline V gene data show CDR1 as MNHEY and CDR2 as SVGAGI. This CDR3 is 15 amino acids long.

V is TRBV6-5 and J is TRBJ2-2; D is undetermined. Trimming took 6 bases from V and 8 from J, leaving 16 bases between them. Per the germline V gene, CDR1 is MNHEY and CDR2 is SVGAGI. The CDR3 consists of 14 residues. CDR3 residues: CASSLAVEQGELFF. CDR3 DNA sequence: TGTGCCAGCAGCCTCGCGGTCGAGCAGGGGGAGCTGTTTTTT.

The J gene is TRBJ2-4, the V gene TRBV2; TRBD1 matches 12 bases. CDR1 is SNHLY, CDR2 FYNNEI, per germline. J gave up 8 bases and V 2 bases, and 4 bases lay outside the gene matches. The CDR3 has 15 residues. This CDR3 is CASSELGQGADIQYF. In DNA form, the CDR3 reads TGTGCCAGCAGTGAACTGGGACAGGGGGCAGACATTCAGTACTTC. The full variable domain, in which reference TRBV2 and TRBJ2-4 provide the parts outside the CDR3, is EPEVTQTPSHQVTQMGQEVILRCVPISNHLYFYWYRQILGQKVEFLVSFYNNEISEKSEIFDDQFSVERPDGSNFTLKIRSTKLEDSAMYFCASSELGQGADIQYFGAGTRLSVL.

This sequence joins TRBV9 and TRBJ2-7, with D possibly being TRBD2 (5 bases). The germline V and J ends were trimmed by 0 bases and 3 bases, with 10 bases remaining between them. The germline V gene encodes CDR1 SGDLS and CDR2 YYNGEE. The CDR3 spans 14 residues. The CDR3 sequence is CASSVEPGNYEQYF. CDR3 in DNA: TGTGCCAGCAGCGTAGAACCGGGAAACTACGAGCAGTACTTC.

The J gene is TRBJ2-5, the V gene TRBV7-2, with D unresolved. Germline lookup yields CDR1 SGHTA and CDR2 FQGNSA. V was clipped by 4 bases and J by 5 bases, with 5 bases between them. The CDR3 totals 11 residues. CDR3 loop: CASSSYETQYF. DNA of the CDR3: TGTGCCAGCAGCTCGTATGAGACCCAGTACTTC.

This chain uses TRBV27 with TRBJ2-3, with 11 bases lining up with TRBD2. The length of the CDR3 is 17 residues. Trimming removed 5 bases from V and 4 bases from J; junction bases left unmatched: 11. CDR1 and CDR2 from the germline V gene are MNHEY and SMNVEV (reference sequence). Written as DNA, the CDR3 is TGTGCCAGCAGTCACCCATCCATAGCGGGGGGGGCAGATACGCAGTATTTT. This gives the protein CASSHPSIAGGADTQYF.

The J gene is TRBJ2-1, the V gene TRBV5-4; perhaps TRBD2 as D (5 bases). This CDR3 is 13 amino acids long. Trimming cost V 4 bases and J 7 bases, with 12 bases left between them. The V gene's germline CDR1 is SGHNT and CDR2 YYREEE (reference sequence). The CDR3 DNA sequence: TGTGCCAGCAGCCCGGACTGGACGAATGAGCAGTTCTTC. It codes for CASSPDWTNEQFF.

The rearrangement joins TRBV11-1 to TRBJ2-7; 8 bases agree with TRBD1. V dropped 4 bases and J dropped 5; count of bases not matched to a gene: 7. The CDR3 contains 14 residues. Looked up from germline, CDR1 is SGHAT and CDR2 is FQDESV (reference sequence). For the CDR3, the DNA is TGTGCCAGCAGCTGGACAGGGTCGGCAAACGAGCAGTACTTC. The encoded protein is CASSWTGSANEQYF.

The gene calls are TRBV6-5 and TRBJ1-2, with D unclear. The CDR3 has 11 amino acids. Germline V gives CDR1 MNHEY, CDR2 SVGAGI. Trimming took 7 bases from V and 8 from J, leaving 11 bases between them. This CDR3 reads CASTSGFGYTF. DNA of the CDR3: TGTGCCAGCACCTCGGGGTTCGGCTACACCTTC.

This chain uses TRBV6-4 with TRBJ1-5; 11 nucleotides align to TRBD1. With V trimmed by 2 bases and J by 8 bases, 2 bases remained unmatched. CDR3 size: 14 residues. Germline-derived CDR1 and CDR2 are MRHNA and SNTAGT. In DNA, the CDR3 is TGTGCCAGCAGTGACGGGACAGGGGGGGAGCCCCAGCATTTT. Amino acid sequence: CASSDGTGGEPQHF.

This chain links TRBV7-8 with TRBJ1-2; a possible D gene is TRBD1 (6 bases). There are 14 residues in the CDR3. V was trimmed by 2 bases and J by 8 bases, leaving 15 bases between them. CDR1 SGHVS and CDR2 FQNEAQ come from the germline V gene. The CDR3 protein is CASSLRPGEGGYTF. The CDR3 region has the DNA TGTGCCAGCAGCTTACGCCCAGGGGAGGGGGGCTACACCTTC.

In its sample, this clone was seen a few times. The rearrangement links TRBV20-1 to TRBJ2-7, with D unresolved. The germline gives CDR1 DFQATT, CDR2 SNEGSKA (reference sequence). V was pared by 2 bases and J by 4 bases, with 3 bases between. CDR3 length: 10 amino acids. CDR3 DNA: TGCAGTGCTAGACTATACGAGCAGTACTTC. Translation gives CSARLYEQYF.

This chain uses TRBV29-1 with TRBJ2-7; D possibly corresponds to TRBD1 (5 bases). Per germline, CDR1 SQVTM and CDR2 ANQGSEA. V was pared by 1 base and J by 0 bases, with 10 bases between. The CDR3 has 14 residues. The CDR3 region has the DNA TGCAGCGTTGAAGGGCAGGGCAGCTCCTACGAGCAGTACTTC. Translated: CSVEGQGSSYEQYF.

The chain uses TRBV9 and TRBJ2-1; 8 bases match TRBD2. Trimming removed 0 bases from V and 7 bases from J; junction bases left unmatched: 9. The germline V gene has CDR1 SGDLS and CDR2 YYNGEE. The CDR3 has 16 residues. The CDR3 region has the DNA TGTGCCAGCAGCGTAGCGTCCCAGCGGGAGTCGAATGAGCAGTTCTTC. Translated, it gives CASSVASQRESNEQFF.

The chain links TRBV9 to TRBJ2-7, with 9 bases lining up with TRBD2. This CDR3 is 15 amino acids long. Germline V lookup: CDR1 SGDLS, CDR2 YYNGEE. J gave up 0 bases and V 0 bases, and 1 base lay outside the gene matches. The CDR3 sequence: CASSVASGTSYEQYF. The CDR3 DNA reads TGTGCCAGCAGCGTAGCTAGCGGGACCTCCTACGAGCAGTACTTC.

The chain links TRBV10-3 to TRBJ2-7, with TRBD2 matching over 9 bases. Germline lookup yields CDR1 ENHRY and CDR2 SYGVKD. The CDR3 is 15 amino acids. J gave up 2 bases and V 0 bases, and 2 bases lay outside the gene matches. Here the CDR3 reads CAISESTSGAYEQYF. The CDR3 DNA is TGTGCCATCAGTGAGTCGACTAGCGGCGCCTACGAGCAGTACTTC.

Only a few counts were recorded for this clone. The gene calls are TRBV29-1 and TRBJ1-1; D possibly corresponds to TRBD1 (6 bases). In germline, CDR1 is SQVTM, CDR2 ANQGSEA. This CDR3 contains 13 residues. Trimming removed 1 base at V and 8 bases at J, with 14 bases between. This CDR3 reads CSVEGPQGLEAFF. CDR3 nucleotides: TGCAGCGTTGAAGGACCACAGGGCTTAGAAGCTTTCTTT.